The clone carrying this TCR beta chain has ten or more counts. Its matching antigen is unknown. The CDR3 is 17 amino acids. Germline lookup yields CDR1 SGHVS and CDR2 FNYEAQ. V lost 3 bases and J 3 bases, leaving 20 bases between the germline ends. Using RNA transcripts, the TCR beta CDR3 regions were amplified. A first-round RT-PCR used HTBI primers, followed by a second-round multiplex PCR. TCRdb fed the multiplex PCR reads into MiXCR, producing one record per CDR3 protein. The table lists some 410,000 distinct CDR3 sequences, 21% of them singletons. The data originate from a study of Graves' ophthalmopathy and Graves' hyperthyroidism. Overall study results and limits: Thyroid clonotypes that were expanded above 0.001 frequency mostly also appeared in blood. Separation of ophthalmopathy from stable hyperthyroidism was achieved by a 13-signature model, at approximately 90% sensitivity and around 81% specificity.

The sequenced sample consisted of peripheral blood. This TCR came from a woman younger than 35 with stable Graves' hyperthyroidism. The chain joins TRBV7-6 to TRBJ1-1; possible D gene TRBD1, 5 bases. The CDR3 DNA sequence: TGTGCCAGCAGCTTGGGCCAGTGGGGGGGGATGGACACTGAAGCTTTCTTT. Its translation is CASSLGQWGGMDTEAFF.